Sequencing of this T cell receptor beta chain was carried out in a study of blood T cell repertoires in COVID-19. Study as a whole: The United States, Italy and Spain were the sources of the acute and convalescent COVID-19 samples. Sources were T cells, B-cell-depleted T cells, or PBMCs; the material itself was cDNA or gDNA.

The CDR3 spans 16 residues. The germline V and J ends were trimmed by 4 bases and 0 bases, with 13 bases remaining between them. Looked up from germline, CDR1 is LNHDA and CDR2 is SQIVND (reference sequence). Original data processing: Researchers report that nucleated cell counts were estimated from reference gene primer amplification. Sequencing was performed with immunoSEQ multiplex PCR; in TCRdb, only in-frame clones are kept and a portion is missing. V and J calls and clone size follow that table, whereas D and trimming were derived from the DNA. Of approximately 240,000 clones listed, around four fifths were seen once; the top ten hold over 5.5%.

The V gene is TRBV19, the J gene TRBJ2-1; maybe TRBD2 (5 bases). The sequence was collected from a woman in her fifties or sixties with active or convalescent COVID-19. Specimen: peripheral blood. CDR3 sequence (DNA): TGTGCCAGTAGTACGCAAGCGGTAAGCTCCTACAATGAGCAGTTCTTC. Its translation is CASSTQAVSSYNEQFF.